The entry below gives a single TCR beta chain sequence along with its context. Its antigen remains unidentified. No base quality values were provided; no much bigger clone lies one nucleotide off. This sample is drawn from a study of CD8 T cells in Susac syndrome (dated by TCRdb to the late 2010s). Context from the whole study: The study used repertoire sequencing to test whether antigen drove CD8+ T cell activation and differentiation in Susac syndrome. Overall study outcomes, separate from this receptor: The TCR sequencing and HLA analysis was acknowledged to have included a relatively small number of individuals.

High-throughput TCR beta sequencing profiled peripheral blood CD8+ and CD4+ T cells from healthy donors, Susac syndrome patients and multiple sclerosis patients. Multiple sclerosis controls were treatment-naive patients with stable or active relapsing-remitting disease fulfilling revised McDonald criteria. Bulk CD8+ and CD4+ T cells were purified by magnetic negative isolation, while CD8+ TEMRA cells were enriched using FACS. Blood was drawn into EDTA tubes, processed within 24 hours, and PBMCs were isolated by density gradient centrifugation. PBMCs intended for TCR sequencing were frozen in liquid nitrogen and were later thawed in a 37 degrees C water bath. Purity of sorted or isolated CD4+, CD8+ and CD8+ TEMRA cells was at least 90%. CDR1 and CDR2 are drawn from the germline V gene: SQVTM, ANQGSEA. The germline ends are 5 bases apart after V is trimmed by 4 bases and J by 10 bases. The CDR3 sequence holds 9 residues, the cysteine and phenylalanine included. Only the CDR3 part of the read is kept: 27 bases, read in frame from the first base.

RNA was extracted with the RNeasy kit and roughly 0.45 to 1 ug was reverse transcribed using random hexamers. The immunoSEQ multiplex PCR assay, which covers 54 Vbeta and 13 Jbeta segments, was used to amplify TCR beta CDR3 regions. PCR amplification bias was corrected using a synthetic template baseline for primer optimization and computational correction. The published analysis was carried out like this. Reads were annotated to V, D and J genes per IMGT and analyzed with immunoSEQ Analyzer, keeping only productive sequences. Clonality was calculated as one minus the Shannon entropy normalized by log2 of the number of productive unique sequences. For each patient and control, public and private clones were evaluated among the 100 most prevalent clones. Clones were defined as Susac-specific when absent from the healthy and MS cohorts, from approximately 970 published viral clones and from other ImmuneACCESS disease sequences. The public reads were run again by TCRdb, first through fastp at Q25 and then through MiXCR, and only productive beta chains were kept. Identical CDR3 protein sequences are pooled into one entry, listed with their most common genes and DNA. The V and J calls shown here were made by TCRdb, not taken from the authors' results. The sample contains around 280,000 distinct CDR3 sequences, 92% of them found a single time. Less than 0.08% of the sample lies in the top ten.

The sequence came from a human donor with multiple sclerosis. The chain is made from TRBV29-1 and TRBJ2-1, with the identity of the D gene unclear. Sequencing was carried out using CD4+ T cells from PBMCs. CDR3 reads: CSVGTEQFF. The nucleotide sequence reads TGCAGCGTTGGGACGGAGCAGTTCTTC.